The 11 T cell receptor beta chains in this list originate from one sample, sequenced in a study of blood T cell repertoires in COVID-19. Clones were read by immunoSEQ multiplex PCR, and TCRdb kept only the in-frame ones, dropping some. The repertoire holds fewer than 200,000 clones, with around four fifths as singletons. The sample was PBMCs or T cells enriched from blood (not recorded which). The receptor set was obtained from a woman aged 50 to 60 who had recovered from COVID-19.

The chain employs TRBV7-8 and TRBJ2-3; D is ambiguous. CDR3 size: 12 residues. V was cut by 5 bases and J by 2 bases, with 5 bases left in between. Germline assignment: CDR1 SGHVS and CDR2 FQNEAQ. The CDR3: CASSRYTDTQYF. The CDR3 nucleotides read TGTGCCAGCAGCCGGTACACAGATACGCAGTATTTT.

This chain links TRBV2 with TRBJ2-7, with 7 nucleotides matching TRBD2. V shed 4 bases and J 4 bases; nucleotides not matched to a gene: 7. The CDR3 is 14 residues long. The V gene's germline CDR1 is SNHLY and CDR2 FYNNEI. This CDR3 reads CASSGGRGSYEQYF. The CDR3 coding sequence is TGTGCCAGCAGTGGGGGACGCGGGAGTTACGAGCAGTACTTC.

The sample holds a few counts of this clone. Within the sample, other DNA sequences also encode this same CDR3. The chain links TRBV12-3 or TRBV12-4 to TRBJ1-2; no reliable D call. Trimming took off 5 bases at V and 4 bases at J, with 8 bases between the two ends. The CDR3 extends over 12 amino acids. The CDR3 DNA reads as TGTGCCAGCAGTCCAGACATCTATGGCTACACCTTC. Residues: CASSPDIYGYTF.

This chain connects TRBV3-1 (or the pseudogene TRBV3-2) to TRBJ1-2; TRBD1 might be the D (5 bases). Germline V gene lookup returns CDR1 LGHDT and CDR2 YNNKEL (reference sequence). The ends were cut back, 5 bases at V and 2 bases at J, with 9 bases in the middle. This CDR3 is 13 amino acids long. CDR3 DNA: TGTGCCAGCAGCGCAGGGTTAAACTATGGCTACACCTTC. Translated, it gives CASSAGLNYGYTF.

The V gene is TRBV27, the J gene TRBJ1-1, with 9 bases matching TRBD1. Germline V gene lookup returns CDR1 MNHEY and CDR2 SMNVEV (reference sequence). This CDR3 spans 14 amino acids. V was pared by 3 bases and J by 3 bases, with 2 bases of the junction left unmatched. Here the CDR3 DNA reads TGTGCCAGCAGTTTCGACAGGGGGTACACTGAAGCTTTCTTT. Translated, it gives CASSFDRGYTEAFF.

This clone was found a few times. The gene calls are TRBV10-2 and TRBJ2-2, with 13 bases lining up with TRBD2. J gave up 4 bases and V 2 bases, and 1 base lay outside the gene matches. The CDR3 length is 16 residues. The germline gives CDR1 WSHSY, CDR2 SAAADI. The CDR3 nucleotides read TGCGCCAGCAGTGAGGGGACTAGCGGGACCACCGGGGAGCTGTTTTTT. It encodes CASSEGTSGTTGELFF.

The chain is built from TRBV28 and TRBJ1-1, with 7 bases identical to TRBD1. The CDR3 is 12 amino acids. Trimming at V came to 5 bases and at J to 11 bases, leaving 8 bases not matched to a gene. The germline gives CDR1 MDHEN, CDR2 SYDVKM. CDR3 protein: CASSGQATRAFF. CDR3 nucleotides: TGTGCCAGCAGTGGACAGGCAACTCGGGCTTTCTTT.

This clone came up once. V usage is TRBV9 and J usage is TRBJ2-7, with 12 bases fitting TRBD1. Germline V gene lookup returns CDR1 SGDLS and CDR2 YYNGEE. CDR3 length equals 15 residues. The junction had 5 bases not matched to a gene; V was cut back by 3 bases and J by 4 bases. CDR3: CASSEGTGGGYEQYF. Written as DNA, the CDR3 is TGTGCCAGCAGCGAGGGGACAGGGGGCGGTTACGAGCAGTACTTC.

The rearrangement links TRBV5-1 to TRBJ2-5, with 14 nucleotides matching TRBD2. Germline-derived CDR1 and CDR2 are SGHRS and YFSETQ. J lost 5 bases, V lost 0 bases, and 3 bases had no gene match. The CDR3 is made up of 16 amino acids. The CDR3 here is CASSLGLAGGAETQYF. As DNA, the CDR3 is TGCGCCAGCAGCTTGGGACTAGCGGGAGGGGCGGAGACCCAGTACTTC.

The rearrangement links TRBV7-2 to TRBJ1-2; tentative D call: TRBD1 (6 bases). CDR3 length: 14 residues. V dropped 5 bases and J dropped 3 bases, with 13 bases sitting between them. In germline, CDR1 is SGHTA, CDR2 FQGNSA. DNA for the CDR3: TGTGCCAGCAGCAGGGGGGGCCTGGACTATGGCTACACCTTC. Its protein is CASSRGGLDYGYTF. The variable domain in full, with the rest retrieved from reference TRBV7-2 and TRBJ1-2, is GAGVSQSPSNKVTEKGKDVELRCDPISGHTALYWYRQSLGQGLEFLIYFQGNSAPDKSGLPSDRFSAERTGGSVSTLTIQRTQQEDSAVYLCASSRGGLDYGYTFGSGTRLTVV.

The chain has TRBV5-1 and TRBJ2-2, with 8 bases fitting TRBD2. CDR1 is SGHRS and CDR2 is YFSETQ in the germline V gene. This CDR3 is 16 amino acids long. With 0 bases clipped from V and 5 bases from J, the junction kept 6 bases outside the gene matches. The DNA of the CDR3 is TGCGCCAGCAGCTTGGGGGCTAGCGGGCGGACCGGGGAGCTGTTTTTT. Translated: CASSLGASGRTGELFF.